The 5 T cell receptor beta chains reported below all come from one sample, sequenced in a study of CD8 T cells in ankylosing spondylitis. TCRdb reprocessed the 5' RACE reads with MiXCR, giving one entry per CDR3 protein. Of about 310,000 distinct CDR3 sequences detected, roughly 20% appear once; the ten largest clones hold 3% to 4%. Specimen: blood, either unsorted or a sorted T cell fraction (not recorded which). Receptor source: a female donor with ankylosing spondylitis or in good health (not recorded which).

This clonotype has just a few counts. The V gene is TRBV6-5, the J gene TRBJ2-1; 9 positions match TRBD2. The junction had 11 bases not matched to a gene; V was cut back by 2 bases and J by 12 bases. This CDR3 spans 15 amino acids. Per the germline V gene, CDR1 is MNHEY and CDR2 is SVGAGI. The CDR3 bases are TGTGCCAGCAGTTACGACCGGAGCGGGAGGCAGCTGCAGTTCTTC. This translates into CASSYDRSGRQLQFF.

V and J are TRBV4-3 and TRBJ2-3, with D possibly TRBD2 on 6 matching bases. CDR3 size: 15 residues. V lost 0 bases to trimming and J lost 1 base, with 8 bases between them. Germline V gives CDR1 LGHNA, CDR2 YSLEER. The CDR3 is CASSQEASGTDTQYF. CDR3 in DNA: TGCGCCAGCAGCCAAGAGGCTAGCGGCACAGATACGCAGTATTTT.

J is TRBJ2-7 and V is TRBV19, with TRBD1 as a possible D gene (6 bases). CDR1 LNHDA and CDR2 SQIVND come from the germline V gene (reference sequence). The CDR3 length is 14 residues. Trimming pared 9 bases from V and 1 base from J, leaving 16 bases between. The CDR3 protein is CASPQGPDSYEQYF. CDR3 bases: TGTGCCAGCCCCCAGGGGCCTGATTCCTACGAGCAGTACTTC.

The rearrangement joins TRBV20-1 to TRBJ2-5, with TRBD2 as a possible D gene (5 bases). Looked up from germline, CDR1 is DFQATT and CDR2 is SNEGSKA (reference sequence). V was pared by 1 base and J by 5 bases, with 11 bases between. There are 13 residues in the CDR3. This CDR3 reads CSARVGSGETQYF. As DNA, the CDR3 is TGCAGTGCTAGAGTTGGCTCGGGGGAGACCCAGTACTTC.

This clonotype was picked up a small number of times. The chain couples TRBV27 to TRBJ2-3; D unclear. Trimming cost V 5 bases and J 2 bases, with 11 bases left between them. The CDR3 is made up of 14 amino acids. Germline V lookup: CDR1 MNHEY, CDR2 SMNVEV (reference sequence). The CDR3 loop reads CASSPSRSTDTQYF. CDR3 sequence (DNA): TGTGCCAGCAGTCCCTCCCGGTCCACAGATACGCAGTATTTT.